The clone carrying this T cell receptor (beta chain) was picked up many times. Its antigen is not known. V was cut by 3 bases and J by 8 bases, with 13 bases left in between. The CDR3 runs to 13 residues. The germline gives CDR1 SNHLY, CDR2 FYNNEI. This sample is drawn from a study of T cells in Graves' hyperthyroidism and ophthalmopathy. Whole-study results and caveats: Prediction of ophthalmopathy progression came a median roughly 6.7 months pre-onset.

The TCR beta CDR3 regions underwent amplification using RNA transcripts as the source. The study used the HTBI primer set for a first-round RT-PCR of the TCR CDR3. TCRdb reanalysed the multiplex PCR reads using MiXCR and keeps one entry per CDR3 protein. The sample contains about 560,000 distinct CDR3 sequences, approximately 16% of which appear only once. V usage is TRBV2 and J usage is TRBJ1-2, with a tentative D call TRBD1 (5 bases). The receptor was isolated from a woman in her late teens or twenties with Graves' hyperthyroidism. Sample: blood. This CDR3 reads CASSDGRVSGYTF. The CDR3 DNA sequence: TGTGCCAGCAGTGACGGCAGGGTAAGCGGCTACACCTTC.